This T cell receptor beta chain was found in a study of blood T cells in healthy people across ages. Background on the study: Researchers report that template switching captured about one barcoded beta molecule per two T cells.

A second PCR of roughly 7 to 11 cycles used a sample-barcoded 5' primer and a J-beta primer mix. Researchers report that a template-switch adaptor with 12 random nucleotides tagged each cDNA molecule. TCRdb itself ran the 5' RACE reads through MiXCR, one entry per CDR3 protein. Of 800,000 to 900,000 distinct CDR3 sequences in the sample, around 62% were seen once. The length of the CDR3 is 20 residues. With V trimmed by 3 bases and J by 0 bases, 14 bases remained unmatched. Study-wide results and caveats: Estimates of total diversity, which came from one million sequenced T cells, were considered to be underestimates.

Remarks on this clonotype: Its target is unknown.

The TCR originated in a man aged 30-40 years in good health. The genes are TRBV12-3 or TRBV12-4 and TRBJ2-6; 7 positions agree with TRBD1. The sample consisted of blood. CDR3 in DNA: TGTGCCAGCAGTTTTTCCAGTAAACAGGGGCTAAACTCTGGGGCCAACGTCCTGACTTTC. Amino acid sequence: CASSFSSKQGLNSGANVLTF.